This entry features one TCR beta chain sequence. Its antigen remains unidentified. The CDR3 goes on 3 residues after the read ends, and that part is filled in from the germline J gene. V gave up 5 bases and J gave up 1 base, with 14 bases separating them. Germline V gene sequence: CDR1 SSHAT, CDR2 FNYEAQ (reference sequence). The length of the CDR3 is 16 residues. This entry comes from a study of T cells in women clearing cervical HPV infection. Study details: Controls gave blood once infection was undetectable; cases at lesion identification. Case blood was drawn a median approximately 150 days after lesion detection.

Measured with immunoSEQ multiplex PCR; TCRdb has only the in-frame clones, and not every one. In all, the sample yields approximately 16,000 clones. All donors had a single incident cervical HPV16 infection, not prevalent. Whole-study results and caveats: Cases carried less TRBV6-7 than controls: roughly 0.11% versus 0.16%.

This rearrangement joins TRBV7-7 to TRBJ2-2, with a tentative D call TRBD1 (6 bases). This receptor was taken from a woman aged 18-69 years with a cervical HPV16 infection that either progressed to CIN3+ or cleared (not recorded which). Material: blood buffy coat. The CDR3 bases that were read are TGTGCCAGCAGCATAGGCCGGACAGTGAACACCGGGGAG. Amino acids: CASSIGRTVNTGE. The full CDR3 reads CASSIGRTVNTGELFF.